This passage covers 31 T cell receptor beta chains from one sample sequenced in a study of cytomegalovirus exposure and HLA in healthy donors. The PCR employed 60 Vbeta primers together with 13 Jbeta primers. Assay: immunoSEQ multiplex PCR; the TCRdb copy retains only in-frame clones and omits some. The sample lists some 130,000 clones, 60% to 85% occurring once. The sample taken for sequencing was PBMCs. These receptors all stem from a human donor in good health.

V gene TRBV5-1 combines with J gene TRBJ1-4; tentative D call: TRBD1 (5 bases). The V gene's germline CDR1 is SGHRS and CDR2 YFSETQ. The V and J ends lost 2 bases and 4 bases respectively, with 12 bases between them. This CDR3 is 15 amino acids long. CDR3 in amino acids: CASSFSGYFNEKLFF. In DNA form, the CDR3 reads TGCGCCAGCAGCTTTTCAGGGTACTTTAATGAAAAACTGTTTTTT.

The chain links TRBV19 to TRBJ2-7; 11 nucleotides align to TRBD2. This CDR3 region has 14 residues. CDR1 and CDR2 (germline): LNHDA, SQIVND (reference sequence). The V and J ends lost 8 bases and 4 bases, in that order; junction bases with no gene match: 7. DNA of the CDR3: TGTGCCAGTTCTCCGGGACTAGCGGAATACGAGCAGTACTTC. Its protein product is CASSPGLAEYEQYF.

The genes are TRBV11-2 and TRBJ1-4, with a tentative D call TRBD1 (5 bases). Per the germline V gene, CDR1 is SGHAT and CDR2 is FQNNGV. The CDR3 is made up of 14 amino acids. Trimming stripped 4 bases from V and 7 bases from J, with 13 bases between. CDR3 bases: TGTGCCAGCAGCTCAGCCGGGGGGATTGAAAAACTGTTTTTT. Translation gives CASSSAGGIEKLFF.

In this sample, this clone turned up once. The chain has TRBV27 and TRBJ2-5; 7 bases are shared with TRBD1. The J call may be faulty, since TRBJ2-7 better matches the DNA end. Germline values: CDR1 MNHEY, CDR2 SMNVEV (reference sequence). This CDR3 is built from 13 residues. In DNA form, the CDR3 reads TGTGCCAGCAAAAATACAGGGGTCTACGAGCAGTACTTC. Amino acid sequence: CASKNTGVYEQYF.

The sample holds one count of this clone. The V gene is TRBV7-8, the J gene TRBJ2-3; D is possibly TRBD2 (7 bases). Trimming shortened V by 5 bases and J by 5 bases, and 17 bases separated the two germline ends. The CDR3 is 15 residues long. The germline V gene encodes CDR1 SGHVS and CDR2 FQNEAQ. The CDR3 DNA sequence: TGTGCCAGCAGCCAGCACGGGGGGCGTGAAGATACGCAGTATTTT. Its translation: CASSQHGGREDTQYF. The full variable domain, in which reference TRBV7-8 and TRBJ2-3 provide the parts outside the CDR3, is GAGVSQSPRYKVAKRGQDVALRCDPISGHVSLFWYQQALGQGPEFLTYFQNEAQLDKSGLPSDRFFAERPEGSVSTLKIQRTQQEDSAVYLCASSQHGGREDTQYFGPGTRLTVL.

This CDR3 is CASSSTLASGEETQYF. Written as DNA, the CDR3 is TGCGCCAGCAGCTCTACGTTGGCTAGCGGGGAAGAGACCCAGTACTTC. V is TRBV5-1 and J is TRBJ2-5; 9 bases agree with TRBD2. The CDR3 has 16 amino acids. Trimming at V came to 3 bases and at J to 3 bases, leaving 9 bases not matched to a gene. Germline V gene sequence: CDR1 SGHRS, CDR2 YFSETQ.

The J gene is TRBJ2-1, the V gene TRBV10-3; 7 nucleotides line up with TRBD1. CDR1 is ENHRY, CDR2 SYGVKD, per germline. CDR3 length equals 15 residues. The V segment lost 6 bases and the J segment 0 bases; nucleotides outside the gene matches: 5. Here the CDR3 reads CAIRYRDSSYNEQFF. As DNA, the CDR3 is TGTGCCATCAGGTACCGGGACAGCTCCTACAATGAGCAGTTCTTC.

The CDR3 DNA reads as TGTGCCAGCAGCCTGGGAGCGGGGTCCTACGAGCAGTACTTC. Translating it yields CASSLGAGSYEQYF. J is TRBJ2-7 and V is TRBV5-6; 7 positions agree with TRBD2. CDR1 SGHDT and CDR2 YYEEEE come from the germline V gene. The J segment lost 1 base and the V segment lost 4 bases, leaving 5 bases of the junction unmatched. CDR3 length: 14 residues.

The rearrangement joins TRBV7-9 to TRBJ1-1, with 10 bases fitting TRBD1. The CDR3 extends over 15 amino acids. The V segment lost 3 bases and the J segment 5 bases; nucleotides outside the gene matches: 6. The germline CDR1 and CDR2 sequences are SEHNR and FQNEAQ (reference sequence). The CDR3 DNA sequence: TGTGCCAGCAGCTTGTCGGGACAGGGGTTAACTGAAGCTTTCTTT. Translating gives CASSLSGQGLTEAFF.

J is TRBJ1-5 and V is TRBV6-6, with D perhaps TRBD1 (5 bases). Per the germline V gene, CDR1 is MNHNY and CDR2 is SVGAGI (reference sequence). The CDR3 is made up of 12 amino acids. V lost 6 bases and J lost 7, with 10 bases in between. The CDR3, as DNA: TGTGCCAGCAGCCCGACAGTACAGCCCCAGCATTTT. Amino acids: CASSPTVQPQHF.

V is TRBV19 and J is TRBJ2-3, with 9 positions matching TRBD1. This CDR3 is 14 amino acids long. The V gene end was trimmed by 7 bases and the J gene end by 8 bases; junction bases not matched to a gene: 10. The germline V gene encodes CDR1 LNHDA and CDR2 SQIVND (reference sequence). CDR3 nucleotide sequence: TGTGCCAGTATGGGACAGGGCACACGTGGTACGCAGTATTTT. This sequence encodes CASMGQGTRGTQYF.

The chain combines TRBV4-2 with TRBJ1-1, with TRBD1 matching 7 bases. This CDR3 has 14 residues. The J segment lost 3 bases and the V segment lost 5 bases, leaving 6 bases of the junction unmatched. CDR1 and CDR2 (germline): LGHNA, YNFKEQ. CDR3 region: CASSYRQGYTEAFF. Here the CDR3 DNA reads TGTGCCAGCAGCTATCGACAGGGTTACACTGAAGCTTTCTTT.

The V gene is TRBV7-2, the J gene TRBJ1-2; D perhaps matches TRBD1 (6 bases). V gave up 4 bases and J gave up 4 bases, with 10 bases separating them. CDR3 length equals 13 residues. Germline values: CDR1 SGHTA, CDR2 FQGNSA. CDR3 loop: CASSSGQFYGYTF. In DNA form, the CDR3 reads TGTGCCAGCAGCTCTGGACAGTTCTATGGCTACACCTTC.

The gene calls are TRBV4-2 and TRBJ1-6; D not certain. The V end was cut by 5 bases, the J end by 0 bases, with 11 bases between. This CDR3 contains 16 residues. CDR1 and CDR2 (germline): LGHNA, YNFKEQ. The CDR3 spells CASSLGRNSYNSPLHF. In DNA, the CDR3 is TGTGCCAGCAGCTTGGGGAGAAACTCCTATAATTCACCCCTCCACTTT.

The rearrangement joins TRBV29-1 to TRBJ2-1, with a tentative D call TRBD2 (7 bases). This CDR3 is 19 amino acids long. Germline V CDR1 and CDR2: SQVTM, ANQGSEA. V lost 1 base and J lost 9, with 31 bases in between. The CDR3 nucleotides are TGCAGCGTTGAAGGGGGGCCCGACCCCCTTCGTGGGGGGGCCGGTGAGCAGTTCTTC. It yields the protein CSVEGGPDPLRGGAGEQFF.

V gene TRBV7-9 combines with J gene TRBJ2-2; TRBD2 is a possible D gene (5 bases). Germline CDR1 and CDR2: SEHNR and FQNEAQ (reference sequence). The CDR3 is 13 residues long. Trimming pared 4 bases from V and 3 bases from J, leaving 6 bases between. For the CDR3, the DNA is TGTGCCAGCAGCTCGGAGGACACCGGGGAGCTGTTTTTT. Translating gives CASSSEDTGELFF.

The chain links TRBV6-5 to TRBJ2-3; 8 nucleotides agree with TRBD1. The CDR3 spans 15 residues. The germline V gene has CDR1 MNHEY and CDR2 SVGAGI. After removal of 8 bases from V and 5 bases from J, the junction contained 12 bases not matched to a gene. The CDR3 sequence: CASSEPSGGKDTQYF. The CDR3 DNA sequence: TGTGCCAGCTCCGAACCCTCAGGGGGCAAAGATACGCAGTATTTT.

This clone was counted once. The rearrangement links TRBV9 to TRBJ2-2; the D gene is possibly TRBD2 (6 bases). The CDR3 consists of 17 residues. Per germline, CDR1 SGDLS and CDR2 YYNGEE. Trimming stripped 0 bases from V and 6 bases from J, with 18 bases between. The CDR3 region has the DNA TGTGCCAGCAGCGTAGATGGGGGGTTCGGGATCTCCGGGGAGCTGTTTTTT. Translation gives CASSVDGGFGISGELFF. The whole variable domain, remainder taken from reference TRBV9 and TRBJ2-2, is DSGVTQTPKHLITATGQRVTLRCSPRSGDLSVYWYQQSLDQGLQFLIQYYNGEERAKGNILERFSAQQFPDLHSELNLSSLELGDSALYFCASSVDGGFGISGELFFGEGSRLTVL.

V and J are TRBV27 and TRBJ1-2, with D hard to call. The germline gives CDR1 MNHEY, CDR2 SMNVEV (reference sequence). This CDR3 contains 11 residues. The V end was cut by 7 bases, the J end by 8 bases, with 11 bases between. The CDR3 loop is CASTWEVGYTF. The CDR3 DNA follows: TGTGCCAGCACGTGGGAGGTAGGCTACACCTTC.

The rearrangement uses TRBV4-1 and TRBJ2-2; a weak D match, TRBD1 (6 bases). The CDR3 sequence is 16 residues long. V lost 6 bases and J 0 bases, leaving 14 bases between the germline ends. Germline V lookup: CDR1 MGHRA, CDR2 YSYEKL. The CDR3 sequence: CASSPWGQPNTGELFF. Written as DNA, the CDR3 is TGCGCCAGCAGTCCTTGGGGGCAACCGAACACCGGGGAGCTGTTTTTT.

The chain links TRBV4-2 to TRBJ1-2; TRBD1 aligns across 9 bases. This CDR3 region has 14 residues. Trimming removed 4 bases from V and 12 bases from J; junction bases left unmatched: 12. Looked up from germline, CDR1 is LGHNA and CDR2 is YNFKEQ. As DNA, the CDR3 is TGTGCCAGCAGCCTTGGACAGGGGAGTCCCTATGACACCTTC. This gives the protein CASSLGQGSPYDTF.

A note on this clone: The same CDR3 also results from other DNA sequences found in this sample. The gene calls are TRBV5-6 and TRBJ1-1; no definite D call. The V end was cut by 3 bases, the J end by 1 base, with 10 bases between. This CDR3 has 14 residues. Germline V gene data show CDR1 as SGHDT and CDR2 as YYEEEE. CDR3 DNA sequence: TGTGCCAGCAGCTCACTGGGAGCGAACACTGAAGCTTTCTTT. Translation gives CASSSLGANTEAFF.

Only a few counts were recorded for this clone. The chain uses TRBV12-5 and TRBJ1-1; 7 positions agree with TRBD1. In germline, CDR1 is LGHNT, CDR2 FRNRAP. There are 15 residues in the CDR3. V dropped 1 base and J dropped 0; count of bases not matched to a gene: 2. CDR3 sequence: CASGLGQGMNTEAFF. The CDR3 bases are TGTGCTAGTGGTTTGGGACAGGGTATGAACACTGAAGCTTTCTTT. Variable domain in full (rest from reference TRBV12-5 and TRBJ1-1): DARVTQTPRHKVTEMGQEVTMRCQPILGHNTVFWYRQTMMQGLELLAYFRNRAPLDDSGMPKDRFSAEMPDATLATLKIQPSEPRDSAVYFCASGLGQGMNTEAFFGQGTRLTVV.

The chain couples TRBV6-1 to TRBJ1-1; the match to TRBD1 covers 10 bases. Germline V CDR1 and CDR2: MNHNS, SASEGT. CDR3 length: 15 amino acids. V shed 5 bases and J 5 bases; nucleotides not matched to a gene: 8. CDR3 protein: CASSPRQGAGTEAFF. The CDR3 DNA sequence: TGTGCCAGCAGTCCTCGACAGGGGGCAGGAACTGAAGCTTTCTTT.

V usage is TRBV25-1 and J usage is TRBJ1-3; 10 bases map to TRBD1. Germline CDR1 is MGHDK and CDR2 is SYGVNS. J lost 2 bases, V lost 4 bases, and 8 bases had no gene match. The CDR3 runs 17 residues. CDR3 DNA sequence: TGTGCCAGCAGTGGGTCCCGGGACAGGGGTCCTGGAAACACCATATATTTT. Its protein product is CASSGSRDRGPGNTIYF.

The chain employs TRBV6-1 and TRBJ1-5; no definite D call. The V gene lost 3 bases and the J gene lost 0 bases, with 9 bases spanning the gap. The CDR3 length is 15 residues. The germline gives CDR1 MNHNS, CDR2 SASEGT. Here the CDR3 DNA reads TGTGCCAGCAGTGATGGAGGGATTAGCAATCAGCCCCAGCATTTT. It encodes CASSDGGISNQPQHF.

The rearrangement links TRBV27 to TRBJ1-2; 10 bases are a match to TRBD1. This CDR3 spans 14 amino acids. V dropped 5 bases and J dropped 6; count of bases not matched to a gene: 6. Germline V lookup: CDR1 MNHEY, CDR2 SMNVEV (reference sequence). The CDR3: CASSVGQGVNGYTF. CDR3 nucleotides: TGTGCCAGCAGTGTAGGACAGGGGGTGAATGGCTACACCTTC.

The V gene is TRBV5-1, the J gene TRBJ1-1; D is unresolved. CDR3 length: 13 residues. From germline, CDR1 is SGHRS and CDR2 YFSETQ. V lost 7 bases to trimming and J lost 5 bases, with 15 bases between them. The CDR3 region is CASGDFDGTEAFF. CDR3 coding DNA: TGCGCCAGCGGTGACTTCGATGGGACTGAAGCTTTCTTT.

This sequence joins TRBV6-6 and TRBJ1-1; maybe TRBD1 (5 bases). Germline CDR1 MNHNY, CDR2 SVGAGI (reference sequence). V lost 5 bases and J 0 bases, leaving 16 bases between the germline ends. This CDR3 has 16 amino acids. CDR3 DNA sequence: TGTGCCAGCAGTCGACTCGCCCCAGGGCTGAACACTGAAGCTTTCTTT. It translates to CASSRLAPGLNTEAFF.

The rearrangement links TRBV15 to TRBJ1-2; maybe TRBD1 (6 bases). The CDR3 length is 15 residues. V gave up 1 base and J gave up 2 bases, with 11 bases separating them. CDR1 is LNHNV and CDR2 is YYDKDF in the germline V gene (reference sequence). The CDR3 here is CATSRATQGNYGYTF. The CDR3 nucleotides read TGTGCCACCAGCAGAGCAACCCAGGGGAACTATGGCTACACCTTC.

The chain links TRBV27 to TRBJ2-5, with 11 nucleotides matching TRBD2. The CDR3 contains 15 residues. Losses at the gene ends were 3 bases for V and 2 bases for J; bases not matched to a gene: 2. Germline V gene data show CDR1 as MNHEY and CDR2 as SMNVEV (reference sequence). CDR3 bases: TGTGCCAGCAGTTTGGCTAGCGGGGGGCAAGAGACCCAGTACTTC. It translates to CASSLASGGQETQYF.